Listed below are T cell receptor beta chains from one sample, sequenced in a study of T cells in Graves' hyperthyroidism and ophthalmopathy. TCRdb processed the multiplex PCR reads anew with MiXCR; each CDR3 protein has one entry. The sample records around 700,000 distinct CDR3 sequences, roughly a sixth being singletons. The sample consisted of blood. The receptors shown here come from a woman between 45 and 60 years old with Graves' hyperthyroidism that later progressed to Graves' ophthalmopathy. CDR3s include the opening cysteine and the closing phenylalanine or tryptophan. The D gene is left open where the match is weak. A clone size is listed for some rows: how often the clone was seen (once, few, many), or a class if it is expanded.

d_call: TRBD1; clone_size: many; v_call: TRBV20-1; j_call: TRBJ2-1; cdr3_nt: TGCAGTGCTAGTTCCGGACAGGGTGGTGAGCAGTTCTTC; cdr3_aa: CSASSGQGGEQFF
d_call: TRBD2; clone_size: many; v_call: TRBV5-1; j_call: TRBJ2-7; cdr3_nt: TGCGCCAGCAGACACACCGGGGGGGCATCCGAGCAGTACTTC; cdr3_aa: CASRHTGGASEQYF
d_call: TRBD1; clone_size: NA; v_call: TRBV4-1; j_call: TRBJ2-4; cdr3_nt: TGCGCCAGCAGCCAAGCGGACAGGGGTATATTTCAGTACTTC; cdr3_aa: CASSQADRGIFQYF
d_call: NA; clone_size: many; v_call: TRBV5-1; j_call: TRBJ1-1; cdr3_nt: TGCGCCAGCAGCGGTGGTCAGTTTGGGATGAACACTGAAGCTTTCTTT; cdr3_aa: CASSGGQFGMNTEAFF
d_call: NA; clone_size: many; v_call: TRBV12-3/TRBV12-4; j_call: TRBJ1-2; cdr3_nt: TGTGCCAGCAGTTTCAGTCTTGGGGGTTCAAACTATGGCTACACCTTC; cdr3_aa: CASSFSLGGSNYGYTF
d_call: NA; clone_size: NA; v_call: TRBV29-1; j_call: TRBJ1-1; cdr3_nt: TGCAGCGTTGAGCTACAGTTAGAAGCTTTCTTT; cdr3_aa: CSVELQLEAFF
d_call: TRBD1; clone_size: NA; v_call: TRBV27; j_call: TRBJ2-1; cdr3_nt: TGTGCCAGCAGTTTTTCCGGGACAGGTACCAATGAGCAGTTCTTC; cdr3_aa: CASSFSGTGTNEQFF
d_call: TRBD1; clone_size: NA; v_call: TRBV12-3/TRBV12-4; j_call: TRBJ2-1; cdr3_nt: TGTGCCAGCAGTTTCGGGACAGGGGGCTCCCACAATGAGCAGTTCTTC; cdr3_aa: CASSFGTGGSHNEQFF
d_call: TRBD2; clone_size: few; v_call: TRBV6-1; j_call: TRBJ2-5; cdr3_nt: TGTGCCAGCAGTAAGAGAGCGGGGGCGGGAGAGACCCAGTACTTC; cdr3_aa: CASSKRAGAGETQYF
d_call: NA; clone_size: NA; v_call: TRBV20-1; j_call: TRBJ2-3; cdr3_nt: TGCAGTGCTACTAGACAGTTTGGGACACGAGATACGCAGTATTTT; cdr3_aa: CSATRQFGTRDTQYF
d_call: NA; clone_size: many; v_call: TRBV5-5; j_call: TRBJ1-1; cdr3_nt: TGTGCCAGCAGCTTGTCGACGACTGGGAACACTGAAGCTTTCTTT; cdr3_aa: CASSLSTTGNTEAFF